This entry lists 17 T cell receptor beta chains sequenced from one sample in a study of blood T cell repertoires in COVID-19. Sequencing was performed with immunoSEQ multiplex PCR; in TCRdb, only in-frame clones are kept and a portion is missing. The sample consists of 95,000 to 120,000 clones, nearly 90% of them appearing once. The sample comprised peripheral blood. The source is a woman aged 70-85 years who had recovered from COVID-19.

The V call is TRBV19, the J call TRBJ2-3, with 12 bases matching TRBD2. The CDR3 is made up of 17 amino acids. The ends lost 3 bases at V and 2 bases at J; junction bases unmatched: 6. Germline V gives CDR1 LNHDA, CDR2 SQIVND (reference sequence). The CDR3 DNA sequence: TGTGCCAGTAGTATTGGGAGACTAGCGGGAGACACAGATACGCAGTATTTT. It yields the protein CASSIGRLAGDTDTQYF. Looking up the rest from reference TRBV19 and TRBJ2-3 gives the full variable domain: DGGITQSPKYLFRKEGQNVTLSCEQNLNHDAMYWYRQDPGQGLRLIYYSQIVNDFQKGDIAEGYSVSREKKESFPLTVTSAQKNPTAFYLCASSIGRLAGDTDTQYFGPGTRLTVL.

The rearrangement joins TRBV5-4 to TRBJ2-5; D might be TRBD2 (6 bases). V lost 3 bases, J lost 4 bases, and 10 bases lay in between. Germline V CDR1 and CDR2: SGHNT, YYREEE (reference sequence). The CDR3 is 13 residues long. CDR3 DNA: TGTGCCAGCAGCTCCTTGGGGGGAGAGACCCAGTACTTC. Its translation is CASSSLGGETQYF.

J is TRBJ2-7 and V is TRBV10-3, with D tentatively TRBD2 (6 bases). V gave up 0 bases and J gave up 5 bases, with 17 bases separating them. CDR3 size: 16 residues. Germline CDR1 is ENHRY and CDR2 is SYGVKD. The chain's CDR3 is CAISESLVGGGDEQYF. CDR3 coding DNA: TGTGCCATCAGTGAGTCTTTGGTGGGGGGAGGTGACGAGCAGTACTTC.

This clone has only one observation. The gene calls are TRBV6-5 and TRBJ2-7; D gene ambiguous. This CDR3 is built from 13 residues. Germline V gives CDR1 MNHEY, CDR2 SVGAGI. Trimming shortened V by 10 bases and J by 1 base, and 14 bases separated the two germline ends. CDR3 in amino acids: CATLHRVSYEQYF. The CDR3 bases are TGTGCCACCCTCCACCGGGTGTCCTACGAGCAGTACTTC.

The chain is built from TRBV28 and TRBJ1-5, with 8 bases aligning to TRBD1. The CDR3 covers 14 residues. With V trimmed by 3 bases and J by 7 bases, 5 bases remained unmatched. CDR1 is MDHEN and CDR2 is SYDVKM in the germline V gene. CDR3 residues: CASSFQGARQPQHF. The CDR3 coding sequence is TGTGCCAGCAGTTTTCAGGGGGCTAGGCAGCCCCAGCATTTT.

This clone came up once. The rearrangement uses TRBV30 and TRBJ2-7; D is perhaps TRBD2 (5 bases). The V end was cut by 3 bases, the J end by 5 bases, with 20 bases between. Germline V gives CDR1 GTSNPN, CDR2 SVGIG (reference sequence). CDR3 length equals 15 residues. CDR3 sequence reads: CAWSRGSSYAHEQYF. CDR3 in DNA: TGTGCCTGGAGCCGGGGTTCTTCCTATGCCCACGAGCAGTACTTC. The full variable domain, completed using reference TRBV30 and TRBJ2-7, is SQTIHQWPATLVQPVGSPLSLECTVEGTSNPNLYWYRQAAGRGLQLLFYSVGIGQISSEVPQNLSASRPQDRQFILSSKKLLLSDSGFYLCAWSRGSSYAHEQYFGPGTRLTVT.

The V and J genes are TRBV3-1 (or the pseudogene TRBV3-2) and TRBJ2-3, with a tentative D call TRBD1 (6 bases). The CDR3 runs 13 residues. CDR1 and CDR2 (germline): LGHDT, YNNKEL (reference sequence). Trimming cost V 6 bases and J 2 bases, with 9 bases left between them. In DNA form, the CDR3 reads TGTGCCAGCAGTCGGGACATCACAGATACGCAGTATTTT. Its translation: CASSRDITDTQYF.

The chain has TRBV7-3 and TRBJ2-1; D remains ambiguous. The V end lost 2 bases, the J end lost 9 bases, and 11 bases lay between the germline ends. Germline assignment: CDR1 SGHTA and CDR2 FQGTGA. CDR3 length: 13 residues. CDR3 bases: TGTGCCAGCAGCTTAGGCAGAGGCAGTGAGCAGTTCTTC. Its protein product is CASSLGRGSEQFF.

V is TRBV7-9 and J is TRBJ2-7, with TRBD1 matching over 9 bases. V was pared by 4 bases and J by 0 bases, with 16 bases of the junction left unmatched. Germline V gene lookup returns CDR1 SEHNR and CDR2 FQNEAQ (reference sequence). This CDR3 comprises 19 residues. CDR3 amino acids: CASSSPDTGGLGGSYEQYF. As DNA, the CDR3 is TGTGCCAGCAGCTCACCAGATACAGGGGGCTTAGGGGGCTCCTACGAGCAGTACTTC.

The V call is TRBV7-9, the J call TRBJ1-5; TRBD1 agrees at 7 bases. The trim removed 0 bases at V and 7 bases at J, leaving 6 bases unmatched. Per germline, CDR1 SEHNR and CDR2 FQNEAQ (reference sequence). The CDR3 is 15 amino acids. The CDR3 region is CASSLAGGGGQPQHF. The CDR3 nucleotides read TGTGCCAGCAGCTTAGCGGGAGGAGGGGGCCAGCCCCAGCATTTT.

This chain links TRBV10-3 with TRBJ1-5; TRBD1 matches 8 bases. Germline V gene lookup returns CDR1 ENHRY and CDR2 SYGVKD. Trimming removed 8 bases from V and 4 bases from J; junction bases left unmatched: 4. CDR3 length: 13 amino acids. Here the CDR3 DNA reads TGTGCCATCTCGGACAGGGATAATCAGCCCCAGCATTTT. The encoded protein is CAISDRDNQPQHF.

The rearrangement uses TRBV4-3 and TRBJ2-5, with a possible D match to TRBD2 (6 bases). There are 15 residues in the CDR3. Germline-derived CDR1 and CDR2 are LGHNA and YSLEER. Trimming took off 2 bases at V and 0 bases at J, with 10 bases between the two ends. In DNA, the CDR3 is TGCGCCAGCAGCCAACTTCTAGCGAACCAAGAGACCCAGTACTTC. This sequence encodes CASSQLLANQETQYF.

The chain employs TRBV7-8 and TRBJ1-3; 8 nucleotides line up with TRBD1. V lost 5 bases and J lost 8; bases outside the gene matches: 17. The CDR3 contains 17 residues. Germline V gene lookup returns CDR1 SGHVS and CDR2 FQNEAQ. The CDR3 coding sequence is TGTGCCAGCAGCAGCCCCTCGACAGGGGTTGAGAGGGACACCATATATTTT. This encodes CASSSPSTGVERDTIYF.

The rearrangement links TRBV4-2 to TRBJ1-2, with D maybe TRBD1 (6 bases). The CDR3 loop spans 15 amino acids. Looked up from germline, CDR1 is LGHNA and CDR2 is YNFKEQ. V was pared by 4 bases and J by 8 bases, with 20 bases between. CDR3 amino acids: CASSPGGPGRDGYTF. As DNA, the CDR3 is TGTGCCAGCAGCCCCGGGGGGCCAGGGAGGGACGGCTACACCTTC.

This clone has only a few counts. V gene TRBV28 combines with J gene TRBJ2-7; 9 nucleotides line up with TRBD2. The CDR3 contains 17 residues. Trimming cost V 2 bases and J 12 bases; bases outside gene matches: 20. Germline V gene sequence: CDR1 MDHEN, CDR2 SYDVKM. CDR3 bases: TGTGCCAGCAGTTTAGGGAGACAGGGAATATTGCTAGCGGGGCCGTACTTC. Translating it yields CASSLGRQGILLAGPYF.

This clone was found a few times. The chain links TRBV24-1 to TRBJ2-1; D is possibly TRBD2 (5 bases). V lost 3 bases and J lost 8, with 16 bases in between. The CDR3 is made up of 15 amino acids. In germline, CDR1 is KGHDR, CDR2 SFDVKD. CDR3 sequence: CATSDPLTRIDEQFF. The CDR3 DNA reads TGTGCCACCAGTGATCCTCTCACTAGAATCGATGAGCAGTTCTTC.

The V call is TRBV11-2, the J call TRBJ1-2, with D possibly being TRBD1 (6 bases). Trimming removed 3 bases at V and 7 bases at J, with 12 bases between. CDR1 is SGHAT and CDR2 is FQNNGV in the germline V gene. The CDR3 runs to 13 residues. The CDR3 region has the DNA TGTGCCAGCAGCTTTACAGGGTCTGTTGGCTACACCTTC. Protein: CASSFTGSVGYTF.